The entry below describes one TCR beta chain. Antigen specificity is unknown. This specimen belongs to a study of metastatic and nonmetastatic thyroid tumors. The V segment lost 6 bases and the J segment 0 bases; nucleotides outside the gene matches: 19. The CDR3 extends over 20 amino acids. In germline, CDR1 is MDHEN, CDR2 SYDVKM. Patients underwent thyroid surgery, and none had received any treatment before it. The study, taken as a whole, reports: When malignant thyroid tumors were compared with benign nodules, TCR beta diversity was reportedly significantly higher in the malignant tumors. This held in both blood and tumor samples.

In the source study's methods: A papillary thyroid cancer distant-metastasis classifier was built from CDR3 differences across clinicopathological groups. Via MiXCR, TCRdb re-called the PCR reads. Here the V and J calls rest on TCRdb's processing, not on the authors' analysis. The data hold approximately 20,000 clones, with approximately 20% observed a single time. This sequence originates from a female donor with papillary thyroid cancer or a benign thyroid nodule (not recorded which). Some clones in this sample may be carry-over from other donors' samples. The specimen sequenced was tumor tissue. The chain carries TRBV28 and TRBJ2-1, with 8 nucleotides matching TRBD1. This CDR3 reads CASSYAAISGGWSSYNEQFF. The CDR3 DNA reads TGTGCCAGCAGCTATGCCGCAATTTCAGGGGGCTGGAGCTCCTACAATGAGCAGTTCTTC.